This T cell receptor beta chain stems from a study of blood T cell repertoires in COVID-19. Whole-study context: The United States, Italy and Spain were the sources of the acute and convalescent COVID-19 samples.

The CDR3 totals 15 residues. Trimming at V came to 6 bases and at J to 7 bases, leaving 10 bases not matched to a gene. The germline V gene encodes CDR1 SEHNR and CDR2 FQNEAQ (reference sequence). The table came from immunoSEQ multiplex PCR; TCRdb's copy has only in-frame clones and leaves some out. The sample records about 280,000 clones, around 83% being singletons. The sequencing input was PBMCs or T cells enriched from blood (not recorded which). The TCR was taken from a man in his forties or fifties who had been exposed to COVID-19. This chain uses TRBV7-9 with TRBJ2-7; 12 bases align to TRBD2. The CDR3 DNA sequence: TGTGCCAGCAGTCCAGGACTAGCGGGATTTCGGGAGCAGTACTTC. It specifies CASSPGLAGFREQYF.